The 2 T cell receptor beta chains in this list originate from one sample, sequenced in a study of T cell repertoires in cytomegalovirus infection. Their antigens remain unidentified. TCRdb recomputed calls from the reads with MiXCR, one row per CDR3 protein. The sample consists of 700,000 to 950,000 distinct CDR3 sequences, around a third of them appearing once. The sample here was cultured CD8+ T cells from PBMCs, taken from culture after CMV antigen stimulation. The source is a human donor in good health (CMV status not recorded). Some clones in this sample may be carry-over from other donors' samples.

This clonotype was recorded many times. This chain links TRBV7-9 with TRBJ1-1, with D possibly TRBD1 on 6 matching bases. This CDR3 is built from 15 residues. Germline V lookup: CDR1 SEHNR, CDR2 FQNEAQ (reference sequence). V dropped 5 bases and J dropped 5 bases, with 18 bases sitting between them. CDR3 protein: CASSPGGGRRTEAFF. The CDR3 DNA reads TGTGCCAGCAGCCCAGGTGGGGGGCGTCGGACTGAAGCTTTCTTT.

This sequence joins TRBV12-3 or TRBV12-4 and TRBJ1-1; TRBD1 agrees at 7 bases. V trimming: 5 bases; J trimming: 7 bases; junction bases outside the gene matches: 7. This CDR3 region has 13 residues. CDR3 amino acids: CASSNDRVFEAFF. The CDR3 nucleotides read TGTGCCAGCAGTAATGACAGGGTATTTGAAGCTTTCTTT.